The sequence of this T cell receptor (beta chain) was determined in a study of shared clonotypes between healthy human individuals. Study details: Two women and a few men aged 18 to 49 served as donors. Study-wide points: Across a few donors, naive CD4 shared roughly 5%, naive CD8 3.5% to 4%, memory CD4 about 2.5%, memory CD8 about 0.4%.

This CDR3 comprises 14 residues. V lost 6 bases to trimming and J lost 0 bases, with 9 bases between them. CDR1 and CDR2 from the germline V gene are MNHNY and SVGAGI (reference sequence). With respect to this clone: The antigen is undetermined.

Methods used by the authors: Quality scores were absent from the junction-only immunoSEQ sequences, so filtering differed. Using immunoSEQ multiplex PCR, the repertoire was profiled, and TCRdb retains in-frame clones only, with some absent. That table gives V, J and clone size, and the DNA gave D and trimming. The sample yields about 2 million clones, roughly 94% seen once. V gene TRBV6-6 combines with J gene TRBJ1-3; D unclear. The receptor's source is a man between 18 and 29 years old in good health. Material: naive CD4+ T cells sorted from blood. Subset defined: CD45RA+ positively selected. This CDR3 is CASRQARSGNTIYF. CDR3 in DNA: TGTGCCAGCAGGCAAGCGCGCTCTGGAAACACCATATATTTT.